This TCR beta chain was found in a study of blood T cell repertoires in COVID-19. Study in general: Acute-phase and convalescent COVID-19 samples originated in the United States, Italy and Spain. From T cells, B-cell-depleted T cells, or PBMCs came the material, which was cDNA or gDNA.

The CDR3 is made up of 15 amino acids. Germline V lookup: CDR1 MDHEN, CDR2 SYDVKM. Trimming took 2 bases from V and 0 from J, leaving 8 bases between them. Enrolled during active infection, Seattle patients were then followed longitudinally. Study processing details: Reference gene primer amplification yielded estimated nucleated cell counts. Using immunoSEQ multiplex PCR, the repertoire was profiled, and TCRdb retains in-frame clones only, with some absent. V, J and clone size derive from that table, while D and trimming were established from the DNA sequence. The sample consists of 250,000 to 350,000 clones, approximately 88% of them appearing once.

The sequenced sample consisted of peripheral blood. The rearrangement joins TRBV28 to TRBJ2-1; D remains unclear. The receptor comes from a human donor with COVID-19, enrolled during active disease. The donor label of this sample is uncertain. The CDR3: CASSLGGPSYNEQFF. CDR3 DNA: TGTGCCAGCAGTTTAGGTGGGCCCTCCTACAATGAGCAGTTCTTC.